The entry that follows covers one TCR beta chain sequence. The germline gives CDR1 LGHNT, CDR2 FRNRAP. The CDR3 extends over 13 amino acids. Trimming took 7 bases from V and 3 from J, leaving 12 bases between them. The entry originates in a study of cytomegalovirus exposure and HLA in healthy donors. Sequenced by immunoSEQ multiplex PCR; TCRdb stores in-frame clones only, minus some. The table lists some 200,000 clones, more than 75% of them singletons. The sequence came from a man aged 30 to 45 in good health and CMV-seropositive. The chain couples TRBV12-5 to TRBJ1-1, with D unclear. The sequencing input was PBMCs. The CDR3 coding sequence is TGTGCTAGTGCATCGGCCTGGGACACTGAAGCTTTCTTT. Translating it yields CASASAWDTEAFF.